This T cell receptor (beta chain) came from a study of blood T cell repertoires in COVID-19. Study-level information: Acute-phase and convalescent COVID-19 samples originated in the United States, Italy and Spain. PBMCs, B-cell-depleted T cells, or T cells were the source of the cDNA or gDNA that made up the material.

The protocol was immunoSEQ multiplex PCR, while the TCRdb copy is restricted to in-frame clones and leaves out a portion. Seen here are fewer than 150,000 clones, 60% to 85% observed once, and the top ten hold 20% to 25%. The CDR3 length is 19 residues. Trimming took 2 bases from V and 2 from J; bases not matched to a gene: 8. The V gene's germline CDR1 is LGHNA and CDR2 YNFKEQ. This clonotype originated in an elderly man with acute or convalescent COVID-19. The specimen sequenced was peripheral blood. V is TRBV4-2 and J is TRBJ2-5, with 16 positions matching TRBD2. CDR3 DNA: TGTGCCAGCAGCCAAACGGGACTAGCGGGGGGGATGAAACAAGAGACCCAGTACTTC. Translated: CASSQTGLAGGMKQETQYF.